These 15 T cell receptor beta chains originate from one sample sequenced in a study of T cell responses to AZD1222 COVID-19 vaccine. Sequenced by immunoSEQ multiplex PCR; TCRdb stores in-frame clones only, minus some. The sample records approximately 120,000 clones, 90% to 95% being singletons. Here the sequenced sample was peripheral blood, taken on day 0 of AZD1222 vaccination. The receptors derive from an adult in good health.

The chain's CDR3 is CASSQDMISYNEQFF. The CDR3 nucleotides read TGTGCCAGCAGCCAGGACATGATCTCCTACAATGAGCAGTTCTTC. The gene calls are TRBV3-1 (or the pseudogene TRBV3-2) and TRBJ2-1; TRBD1 is a possible D gene (5 bases). The V end was cut by 3 bases, the J end by 0 bases, with 9 bases between. Germline lookup yields CDR1 LGHDT and CDR2 YNNKEL (reference sequence). The CDR3 is made up of 15 amino acids.

In its sample, this clone was seen once. The V and J genes are TRBV6-5 and TRBJ2-3, with unresolved D. Germline CDR1 and CDR2: MNHEY and SVGAGI. There are 12 residues in the CDR3. The V gene lost 5 bases and the J gene lost 6 bases, with 9 bases spanning the gap. CDR3 protein: CASSMRSDTQYF. In DNA, the CDR3 is TGTGCCAGCAGTATGCGATCGGATACGCAGTATTTT.

This chain joins TRBV29-1 and TRBJ2-2; D not certain. Trimming removed 4 bases from V and 3 bases from J, with 3 bases in between. Germline V gives CDR1 SQVTM, CDR2 ANQGSEA. This CDR3 has 11 amino acids. The CDR3 spells CSVVYTGELFF. CDR3 in DNA: TGCAGCGTTGTGTACACCGGGGAGCTGTTTTTT.

This clone was seen a handful of times. The rearrangement links TRBV29-1 to TRBJ1-1; the match to TRBD1 covers 7 bases. V lost 4 bases, J lost 1 base, and 6 bases stayed unmatched. Germline loops: CDR1 SQVTM, CDR2 ANQGSEA. This CDR3 is built from 14 residues. DNA for the CDR3: TGCAGCGTTGCGCAGGGGGGTTCGAACACTGAAGCTTTCTTT. As protein: CSVAQGGSNTEAFF. Looking up the rest from reference TRBV29-1 and TRBJ1-1 gives the full variable domain: SAVISQKPSRDICQRGTSLTIQCQVDSQVTMMFWYRQQPGQSLTLIATANQGSEATYESGFVIDKFPISRPNLTFSTLTVSNMSPEDSSIYLCSVAQGGSNTEAFFGQGTRLTVV.

The rearrangement links TRBV19 to TRBJ2-2; 9 nucleotides line up with TRBD2. V shed 10 bases and J 0 bases; nucleotides not matched to a gene: 18. CDR3 length equals 19 residues. CDR1 and CDR2 (germline): LNHDA, SQIVND (reference sequence). Here the CDR3 DNA reads TGTGCCACCTCCTCGGGACTGGGGCTAGCGGGACCGAACACCGGGGAGCTGTTTTTT. Translated, it gives CATSSGLGLAGPNTGELFF.

The rearrangement uses TRBV28 and TRBJ1-1, with 7 bases aligning to TRBD1. V lost 4 bases and J lost 4; bases outside the gene matches: 9. This CDR3 is 15 amino acids long. Per germline, CDR1 MDHEN and CDR2 SYDVKM. CDR3 region: CASSSPGTEGTEAFF. DNA of the CDR3: TGTGCCAGCAGTTCCCCCGGGACAGAGGGCACTGAAGCTTTCTTT.

The chain couples TRBV2 to TRBJ2-2; no clear D gene. With 2 bases removed from V and 6 bases from J, the gap between germline ends came to 10 bases. Germline assignment: CDR1 SNHLY and CDR2 FYNNEI. This CDR3 is 14 amino acids long. The CDR3 bases are TGTGCCAGCAGTGAATCGGTCCGGCCCGGGGAGCTGTTTTTT. Encoded protein: CASSESVRPGELFF.

This chain connects TRBV21-1 to TRBJ2-7; TRBD2, the table's D call, lacks a check against the DNA. TRBV21-1 is an annotated pseudogene. The CDR3 extends over 14 amino acids. In DNA form, the CDR3 reads TGTGCCAGCAGCACCACTCGCGGGAGGGCCGAGCAGTACTTC. It translates to CASSTTRGRAEQYF.

The J gene is TRBJ1-2, the V gene TRBV6-5; no reliable D call. The CDR3 spans 14 residues. CDR1 and CDR2 (germline): MNHEY, SVGAGI. V was trimmed by 3 bases and J by 8 bases, leaving 16 bases between them. The CDR3 nucleotides are TGTGCCAGCAGTTATTCCGACATCTTAGGCGGCTACACCTTC. Encoded protein: CASSYSDILGGYTF.

The J gene is TRBJ1-2, the V gene TRBV3-1 (or the pseudogene TRBV3-2); D call uncertain. CDR3 length: 12 amino acids. Germline V CDR1 and CDR2: LGHDT, YNNKEL (reference sequence). The V gene lost 0 bases and the J gene lost 9 bases, with 8 bases spanning the gap. The CDR3 protein is CASSQDQRRYTF. In DNA, the CDR3 is TGTGCCAGCAGCCAAGATCAGAGGCGCTACACCTTC.

This clone was found a few times. The chain links TRBV23-1 to TRBJ1-5; D remains unclear. TRBV23-1 has ORF status, its function being uncertain. The CDR3 has 15 residues. Trimming cost V 4 bases and J 6 bases, with 16 bases left between them. The CDR3 loop is CASSPTPFGSQPQHF. Here the CDR3 DNA reads TGCGCCAGCAGTCCAACGCCCTTCGGGAGTCAGCCCCAGCATTTT.

The chain is built from TRBV20-1 and TRBJ2-1, with 7 positions matching TRBD2. The CDR3 sequence is 11 residues long. CDR1 DFQATT and CDR2 SNEGSKA come from the germline V gene (reference sequence). J lost 8 bases, V lost 7 bases, and 5 bases had no gene match. The CDR3 coding sequence is TGCAGTGAAGGCGGGAGTCATGAGCAGTTCTTC. Amino acids: CSEGGSHEQFF.

This clone is a singleton in its sample. This CDR3 is CASSTLGGTTNEKLFF. DNA of the CDR3: TGCGCCAGCAGCACCCTGGGGGGGACAACTAATGAAAAACTGTTTTTT. This chain joins TRBV5-1 and TRBJ1-4; D is perhaps TRBD1 (5 bases). Germline V gene sequence: CDR1 SGHRS, CDR2 YFSETQ. V gave up 4 bases and J gave up 0 bases, with 13 bases separating them. This CDR3 has 16 amino acids.

The rearrangement joins TRBV11-2 to TRBJ1-1; no clear D gene. In germline, CDR1 is SGHAT, CDR2 FQNNGV. This CDR3 has 14 amino acids. V lost 1 base to trimming and J lost 1 base, with 7 bases between them. The CDR3 here is CASSLVRENTEAFF. The CDR3 DNA reads as TGTGCCAGCAGCTTAGTACGTGAGAACACTGAAGCTTTCTTT.

The chain links TRBV4-2 to TRBJ2-3; tentative D call: TRBD1 (7 bases). Germline-derived CDR1 and CDR2 are LGHNA and YNFKEQ. CDR3 length: 19 residues. V lost 0 bases and J lost 6, with 25 bases in between. The CDR3 here is CASSQEVALGGGAGDTQYF. The CDR3 coding sequence is TGTGCCAGCAGCCAAGAAGTTGCGCTAGGAGGGGGCGCAGGGGATACGCAGTATTTT.